These 18 T cell receptor beta chains came from one sample sequenced in a study of OX40 agonist ivuxolimab in advanced cancers. Sequencing used immunoSEQ multiplex PCR; TCRdb keeps in-frame clones, though not all of them. The sample carries 15,000 to 20,000 clones, 73% recorded once. The specimen comprised CD4+ or CD8+ T cells sorted from blood, sampled in a trial of the OX40 agonist ivuxolimab. Receptors were obtained from an adult with an advanced solid tumor such as melanoma, head and neck, liver or kidney cancer.

The chain couples TRBV28 to TRBJ2-3, with 8 bases matching TRBD2. Trimming removed 7 bases from V and 3 bases from J; junction bases left unmatched: 15. This CDR3 comprises 17 residues. Germline lookup yields CDR1 MDHEN and CDR2 SYDVKM. The DNA of the CDR3 is TGTGCCAGCATCTTTACCCTTTCTAGCGGGTTGACAGATACGCAGTATTTT. Its protein is CASIFTLSSGLTDTQYF. The full variable domain, rest sourced from reference TRBV28 and TRBJ2-3, is DVKVTQSSRYLVKRTGEKVFLECVQDMDHENMFWYRQDPGLGLRLIYFSYDVKMKEKGDIPEGYSVSREKKERFSLILESASTNQTSMYLCASIFTLSSGLTDTQYFGPGTRLTVL.

The chain uses TRBV19 and TRBJ1-1; D not certain. CDR1 and CDR2 (germline): LNHDA, SQIVND (reference sequence). Trimming pared 9 bases from V and 1 base from J, leaving 9 bases between. The CDR3 is 12 residues long. CDR3 DNA sequence: TGTGCCAGCTCGGACTCGAACACTGAAGCTTTCTTT. Its translation: CASSDSNTEAFF.

This chain joins TRBV7-2 and TRBJ2-2; 12 nucleotides agree with TRBD2. Trimming removed 4 bases from V and 5 bases from J; junction bases left unmatched: 8. The CDR3 runs to 17 residues. From germline, CDR1 is SGHTA and CDR2 FQGNSA. The CDR3 nucleotides are TGTGCCAGCAGCTCCCGATGGACTAGCGGGGTGACCGGGGAGCTGTTTTTT. The encoded protein is CASSSRWTSGVTGELFF.

The rearrangement joins TRBV6-1 to TRBJ1-1; TRBD1 might be the D (5 bases). Germline V gene data show CDR1 as MNHNS and CDR2 as SASEGT. V lost 6 bases, J lost 6 bases, and 8 bases lay in between. This CDR3 contains 11 residues. In DNA form, the CDR3 reads TGTGCCAGCAGAAGGGGAGCTGAAGCTTTCTTT. Translating gives CASRRGAEAFF.

The chain combines TRBV28 with TRBJ2-7, with a tentative D call TRBD2 (6 bases). Trimming took off 2 bases at V and 2 bases at J, with 16 bases between the two ends. This CDR3 has 16 amino acids. Germline V gene data show CDR1 as MDHEN and CDR2 as SYDVKM. For the CDR3, the DNA is TGTGCCAGCAGTTTACAGCTACGGGAGCTACCCTACGAGCAGTACTTC. Its protein product is CASSLQLRELPYEQYF.

This clone was observed a few times. V is TRBV2 and J is TRBJ2-1, with TRBD2 matching over 10 bases. V dropped 7 bases and J dropped 5; count of bases not matched to a gene: 8. The germline CDR1 and CDR2 sequences are SNHLY and FYNNEI. The CDR3 consists of 15 residues. CDR3 bases: TGTGCCAGCAAGATGCTAGCGGGGGATGACAATGAGCAGTTCTTC. It is translated as CASKMLAGDDNEQFF.

The genes are TRBV5-5 and TRBJ1-1, with 7 bases identical to TRBD1. CDR3 size: 15 residues. CDR1 is SGHKS and CDR2 is YYEKEE in the germline V gene (reference sequence). V shed 0 bases, J shed 4 bases, and the junction held 6 bases outside the gene matches. CDR3 coding DNA: TGTGCCAGCAGCTTGGACGGGACAGTAGGCACTGAAGCTTTCTTT. Protein: CASSLDGTVGTEAFF.

The gene calls are TRBV28 and TRBJ2-1; TRBD1 matches 8 bases. CDR3 size: 14 residues. Germline CDR1 MDHEN, CDR2 SYDVKM. V lost 7 bases and J lost 8; bases outside the gene matches: 10. As DNA, the CDR3 is TGTGCCAGCACCGGTCGACAGGGGATCCATGAGCAGTTCTTC. Its translation: CASTGRQGIHEQFF.

This sequence joins TRBV4-1 and TRBJ1-1, with D hard to call. V lost 4 bases and J lost 4, with 16 bases in between. Germline CDR1 is MGHRA and CDR2 is YSYEKL. The CDR3 is 15 residues long. The CDR3 loop is CASSPPAVVVTEAFF. The CDR3 region has the DNA TGCGCCAGCAGCCCCCCCGCGGTCGTCGTCACTGAAGCTTTCTTT.

The chain employs TRBV4-3 and TRBJ2-7, with D unresolved. The germline V gene encodes CDR1 LGHNA and CDR2 YSLEER. The V and J ends lost 1 base and 4 bases respectively, with 8 bases between them. This CDR3 has 13 residues. The CDR3, as DNA: TGCGCCAGCAGCCAAGCGCTGACTTACGAGCAGTACTTC. This gives the protein CASSQALTYEQYF.

V is TRBV29-1 and J is TRBJ2-7; D remains ambiguous. The CDR3 extends over 11 amino acids. Per the germline V gene, CDR1 is SQVTM and CDR2 is ANQGSEA. Trimming cost V 6 bases and J 6 bases, with 12 bases left between them. The CDR3 DNA follows: TGCAGCGTACCCCTAGGGCCCGAGCAGTACTTC. This translates into CSVPLGPEQYF.

The chain carries TRBV27 and TRBJ1-5; D may be TRBD1 (5 bases). CDR1 and CDR2 from the germline V gene are MNHEY and SMNVEV (reference sequence). The length of the CDR3 is 14 residues. V gave up 3 bases and J gave up 2 bases, with 8 bases separating them. In nucleotides, the CDR3 is TGTGCCAGCAGTTTTGTGGGGGGCAATCAGCCCCAGCATTTT. Encoded protein: CASSFVGGNQPQHF.

This clone was observed a single time. The V call is TRBV6-6, the J call TRBJ1-2, with 8 bases fitting TRBD1. The CDR3 length is 16 residues. The trim removed 2 bases at V and 4 bases at J, leaving 9 bases unmatched. Germline assignment: CDR1 MNHNY and CDR2 SVGAGI (reference sequence). CDR3 in DNA: TGTGCCAGCAGTTACCCCACAGGGGGTGGTCTCTATGGCTACACCTTC. It translates to CASSYPTGGGLYGYTF.

The chain carries TRBV2 and TRBJ2-3, with D perhaps TRBD1 or TRBD2 (5 bases each). Germline CDR1 and CDR2: SNHLY and FYNNEI. V gave up 11 bases and J gave up 0 bases, with 15 bases separating them. There are 14 residues in the CDR3. DNA for the CDR3: TGTGCCTCTCAAGGGTGGGGGAGCACAGATACGCAGTATTTT. Translated: CASQGWGSTDTQYF.

This chain links TRBV6-5 with TRBJ1-2, with 7 positions matching TRBD1. This CDR3 is built from 14 residues. Germline V gives CDR1 MNHEY, CDR2 SVGAGI. Trimming cost V 8 bases and J 5 bases; bases outside gene matches: 11. The DNA of the CDR3 is TGTGCCAGCGGACCGACAGGGCCACTTTATGGCTACACCTTC. Translated, it gives CASGPTGPLYGYTF.

This clone was picked up a small number of times. Compared with germline, one end of the junction differs, possibly owing to a read error. The chain carries TRBV5-4 and TRBJ1-1, with no clear D. The CDR3 spans 11 residues. The V gene's germline CDR1 is SGHNT and CDR2 YYREEE (reference sequence). DNA of the CDR3: TGTGCCAGCGGCTTGAACACTGAAGCTTTCTTT. Translation: CASGLNTEAFF. Based on the CDR3 plus reference TRBV5-4 and TRBJ1-1, the full variable domain is ETGVTQSPTHLIKTRGQQVTLRCSSQSGHNTVSWYQQALGQGPQFIFQYYREEENGRGNFPPRFSGLQFPNYSSELNVNALELDDSALYLCASGLNTEAFFGQGTRLTVV.

V gene TRBV28 combines with J gene TRBJ1-4; no firm D call. Germline-derived CDR1 and CDR2 are MDHEN and SYDVKM. Trimming removed 2 bases at V and 8 bases at J, with 12 bases between. The CDR3 is 14 residues long. The CDR3 nucleotides read TGTGCCAGCAGTTTAGCGCCAGCTAGCGAAAAACTGTTTTTT. Its translation: CASSLAPASEKLFF.

The gene calls are TRBV9 and TRBJ2-3, with no clear D. The CDR3 is 11 amino acids. Germline values: CDR1 SGDLS, CDR2 YYNGEE. V lost 5 bases to trimming and J lost 2 bases, with 3 bases between them. The chain's CDR3 is CASSITDTQYF. The CDR3 DNA follows: TGTGCCAGCAGTATCACAGATACGCAGTATTTT.